This record looks at one T cell receptor (beta chain) sequence and its context. This CDR3 region has 13 residues. The germline V gene has CDR1 KGHSH and CDR2 LQKENI. V dropped 5 bases and J dropped 6 bases, with 12 bases sitting between them. This entry comes from a study of blood T cell repertoires in COVID-19. Looking at the study overall: Donors in the United States, Italy and Spain gave samples during acute or convalescent COVID-19. Sample material is recorded as cDNA or gDNA derived from T cells, B-cell-depleted T cells, or PBMCs.

How the authors handled the data: Using reference gene primer amplification, nucleated cell counts were estimated. The table came from immunoSEQ multiplex PCR; TCRdb's copy has only in-frame clones and leaves some out. Clone size and V and J calls were adopted from that table, with D and trimming inferred from the DNA. The sample holds approximately 140,000 clones, about 90% seen once. This receptor was identified in a woman aged 55-75 years with active or convalescent COVID-19. The sequencing sample was made of peripheral blood. The chain employs TRBV18 and TRBJ2-3; D may be TRBD2 (5 bases). CDR3 sequence: CASSFTEADTQYF. The CDR3 DNA reads as TGTGCCAGCTCATTTACGGAGGCCGATACGCAGTATTTT.